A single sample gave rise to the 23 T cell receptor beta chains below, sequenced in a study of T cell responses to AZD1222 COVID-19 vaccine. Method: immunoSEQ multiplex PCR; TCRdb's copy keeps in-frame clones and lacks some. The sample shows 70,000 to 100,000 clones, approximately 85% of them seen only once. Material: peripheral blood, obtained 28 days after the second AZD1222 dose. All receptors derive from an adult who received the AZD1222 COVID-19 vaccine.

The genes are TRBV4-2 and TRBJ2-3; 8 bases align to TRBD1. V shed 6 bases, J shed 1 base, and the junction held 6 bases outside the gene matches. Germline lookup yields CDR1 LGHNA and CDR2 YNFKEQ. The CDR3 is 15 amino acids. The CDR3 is CASRGQAPGTDTQYF. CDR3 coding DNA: TGTGCCAGCAGGGGACAGGCCCCAGGCACAGATACGCAGTATTTT.

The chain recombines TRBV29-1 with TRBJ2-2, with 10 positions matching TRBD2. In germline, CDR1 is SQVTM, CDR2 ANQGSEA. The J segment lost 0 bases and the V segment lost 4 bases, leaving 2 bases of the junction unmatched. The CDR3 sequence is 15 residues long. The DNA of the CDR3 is TGCAGCGTTGTAAGCGGGGGGGCGAACACCGGGGAGCTGTTTTTT. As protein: CSVVSGGANTGELFF.

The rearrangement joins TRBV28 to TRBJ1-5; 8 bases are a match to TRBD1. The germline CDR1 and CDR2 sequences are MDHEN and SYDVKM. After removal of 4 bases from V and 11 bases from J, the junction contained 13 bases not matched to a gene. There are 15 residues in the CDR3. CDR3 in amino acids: CASSSPTGGVWAQHF. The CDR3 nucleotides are TGTGCCAGCAGTTCACCCACAGGGGGGGTATGGGCCCAGCATTTT.

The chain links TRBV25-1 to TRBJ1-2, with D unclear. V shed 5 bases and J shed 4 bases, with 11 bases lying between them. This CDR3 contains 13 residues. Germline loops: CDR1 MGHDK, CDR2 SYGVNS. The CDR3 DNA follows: TGTGCCAGCAGTTCAGATCTTTCCTATGGCTACACCTTC. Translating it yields CASSSDLSYGYTF.

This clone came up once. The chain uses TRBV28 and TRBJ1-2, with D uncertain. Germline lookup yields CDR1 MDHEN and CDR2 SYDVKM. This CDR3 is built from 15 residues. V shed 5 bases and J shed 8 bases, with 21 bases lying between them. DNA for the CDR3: TGTGCCAGCAGTATGGGAAGTGCGTTCCCTATGGGCTACACCTTC. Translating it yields CASSMGSAFPMGYTF.

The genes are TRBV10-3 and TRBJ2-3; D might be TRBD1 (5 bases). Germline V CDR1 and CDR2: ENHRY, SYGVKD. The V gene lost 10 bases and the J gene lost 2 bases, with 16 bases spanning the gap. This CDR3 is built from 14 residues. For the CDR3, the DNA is TGTGCCACCCAGGCGACAGAACCCACAGATACGCAGTATTTT. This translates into CATQATEPTDTQYF.

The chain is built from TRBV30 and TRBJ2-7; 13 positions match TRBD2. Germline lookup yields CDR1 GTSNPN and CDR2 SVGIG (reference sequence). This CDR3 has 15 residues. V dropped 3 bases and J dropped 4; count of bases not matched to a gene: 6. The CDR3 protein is CAWRQGLAGMYEQYF. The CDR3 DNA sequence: TGTGCCTGGAGGCAGGGACTAGCGGGAATGTACGAGCAGTACTTC.

The CDR3 region is CASSEVFQAGDMNTEAFF. The CDR3 DNA reads as TGTGCCAGCAGTGAAGTGTTTCAGGCAGGAGACATGAACACTGAAGCTTTCTTT. The chain employs TRBV6-1 and TRBJ1-1, with unresolved D. CDR3 length equals 18 residues. Germline V gives CDR1 MNHNS, CDR2 SASEGT. V was clipped by 1 base and J by 0 bases, with 18 bases between them.

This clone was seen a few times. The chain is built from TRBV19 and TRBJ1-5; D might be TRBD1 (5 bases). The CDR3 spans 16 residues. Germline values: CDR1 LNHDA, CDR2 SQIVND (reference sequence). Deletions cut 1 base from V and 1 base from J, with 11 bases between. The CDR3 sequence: CASSIGGGASNQPQHF. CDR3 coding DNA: TGTGCCAGTAGTATAGGAGGAGGGGCGAGCAATCAGCCCCAGCATTTT.

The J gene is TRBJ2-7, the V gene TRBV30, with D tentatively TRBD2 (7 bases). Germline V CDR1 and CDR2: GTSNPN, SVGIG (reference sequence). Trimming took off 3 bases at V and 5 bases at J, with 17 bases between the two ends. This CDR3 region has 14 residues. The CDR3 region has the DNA TGTGCCTGGAGCGGCGGGAGTAGGGGGAACGAGCAGTACTTC. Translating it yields CAWSGGSRGNEQYF.

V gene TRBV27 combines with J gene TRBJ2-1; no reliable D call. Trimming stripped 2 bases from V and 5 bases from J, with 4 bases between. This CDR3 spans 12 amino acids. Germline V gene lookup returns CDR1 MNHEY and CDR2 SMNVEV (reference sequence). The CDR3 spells CASSLMNNEQFF. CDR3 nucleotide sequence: TGTGCCAGCAGTTTAATGAACAATGAGCAGTTCTTC.

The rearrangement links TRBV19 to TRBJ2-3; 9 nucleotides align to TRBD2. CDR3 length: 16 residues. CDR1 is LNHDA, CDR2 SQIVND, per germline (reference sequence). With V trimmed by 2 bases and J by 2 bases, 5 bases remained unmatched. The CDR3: CASSIKGGRATDTQYF. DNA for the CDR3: TGTGCCAGTAGTATAAAAGGCGGGAGGGCCACAGATACGCAGTATTTT.

CDR3 in amino acids: CASSQDHARDSEAFF. DNA of the CDR3: TGTGCCAGCAGCCAAGATCATGCCCGGGATTCTGAAGCTTTCTTT. V and J are TRBV3-1 (or the pseudogene TRBV3-2) and TRBJ1-1; D is unresolved. V shed 0 bases and J shed 6 bases, with 14 bases lying between them. Per germline, CDR1 LGHDT and CDR2 YNNKEL (reference sequence). The CDR3 totals 15 residues.

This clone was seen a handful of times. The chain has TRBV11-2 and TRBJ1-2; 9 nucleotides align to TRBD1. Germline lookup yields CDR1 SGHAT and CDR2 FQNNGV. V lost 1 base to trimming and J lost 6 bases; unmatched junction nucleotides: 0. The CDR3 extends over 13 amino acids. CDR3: CASSLGTGDGYTF. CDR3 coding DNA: TGTGCCAGCAGCTTAGGGACAGGGGATGGCTACACCTTC.

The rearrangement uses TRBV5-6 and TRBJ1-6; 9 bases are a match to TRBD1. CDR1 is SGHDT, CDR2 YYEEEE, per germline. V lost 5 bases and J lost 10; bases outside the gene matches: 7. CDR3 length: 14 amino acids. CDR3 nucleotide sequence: TGTGCCAGCAGTCTGGGGACAGGGACCTCACCCCTCCACTTT. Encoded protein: CASSLGTGTSPLHF.

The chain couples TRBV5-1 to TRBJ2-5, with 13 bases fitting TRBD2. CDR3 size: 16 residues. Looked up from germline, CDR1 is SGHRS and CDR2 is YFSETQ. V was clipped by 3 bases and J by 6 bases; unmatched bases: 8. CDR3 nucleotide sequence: TGCGCCAGCAGCTGGACTAGCGGGGGTAGTATCCAGACCCAGTACTTC. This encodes CASSWTSGGSIQTQYF.

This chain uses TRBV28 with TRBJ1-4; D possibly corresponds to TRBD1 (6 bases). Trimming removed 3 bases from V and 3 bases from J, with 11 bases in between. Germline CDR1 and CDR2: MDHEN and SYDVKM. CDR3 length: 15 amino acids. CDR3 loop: CASSFSAGANEKLFF. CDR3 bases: TGTGCCAGCAGTTTTTCGGCAGGGGCTAATGAAAAACTGTTTTTT.

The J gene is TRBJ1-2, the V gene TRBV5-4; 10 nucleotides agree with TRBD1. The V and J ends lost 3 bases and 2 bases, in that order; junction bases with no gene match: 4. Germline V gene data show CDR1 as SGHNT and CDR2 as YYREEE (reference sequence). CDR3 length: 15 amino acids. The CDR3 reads CASSSLGQGNYGYTF. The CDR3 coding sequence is TGTGCCAGCAGCTCCCTGGGACAGGGGAACTATGGCTACACCTTC.

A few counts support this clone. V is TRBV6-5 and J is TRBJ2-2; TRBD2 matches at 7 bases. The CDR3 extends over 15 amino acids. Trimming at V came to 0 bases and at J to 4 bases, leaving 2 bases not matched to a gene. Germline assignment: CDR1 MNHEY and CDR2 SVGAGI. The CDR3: CASSYSGGSTGELFF. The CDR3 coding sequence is TGTGCCAGCAGTTACTCCGGCGGGAGCACCGGGGAGCTGTTTTTT.

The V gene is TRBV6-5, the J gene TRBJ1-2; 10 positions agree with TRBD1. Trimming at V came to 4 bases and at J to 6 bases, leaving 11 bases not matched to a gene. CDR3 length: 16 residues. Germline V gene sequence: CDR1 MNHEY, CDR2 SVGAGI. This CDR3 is CASSSSWGQGLHGYTF. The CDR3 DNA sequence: TGTGCCAGCAGTTCAAGCTGGGGACAGGGGTTACATGGCTACACCTTC.

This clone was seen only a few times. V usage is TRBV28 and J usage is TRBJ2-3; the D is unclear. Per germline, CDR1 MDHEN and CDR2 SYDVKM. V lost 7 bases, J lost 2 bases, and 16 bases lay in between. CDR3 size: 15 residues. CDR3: CASTSDGLDTDTQYF. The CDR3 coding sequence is TGTGCCAGCACCTCGGACGGCTTAGACACAGATACGCAGTATTTT.

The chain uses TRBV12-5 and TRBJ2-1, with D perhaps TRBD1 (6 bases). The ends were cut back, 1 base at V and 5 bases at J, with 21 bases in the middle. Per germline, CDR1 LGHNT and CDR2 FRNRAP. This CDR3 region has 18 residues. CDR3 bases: TGTGCTAGTGGTTTGGCCCACCGGGGCAGGGGATGGGACAATGAGCAGTTCTTC. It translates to CASGLAHRGRGWDNEQFF.

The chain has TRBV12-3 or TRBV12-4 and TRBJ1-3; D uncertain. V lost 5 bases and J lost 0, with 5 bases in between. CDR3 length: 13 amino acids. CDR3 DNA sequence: TGTGCCAGCAGTGTGAACTCTGGAAACACCATATATTTT. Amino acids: CASSVNSGNTIYF.